The 30 T cell receptor beta chains below all came from one sample that was sequenced in a study of T cell responses to AZD1222 COVID-19 vaccine. Profiled with immunoSEQ multiplex PCR; TCRdb holds only in-frame clones, not every one. The data show 100,000 to 150,000 clones, 92% seen once. Sequenced material: peripheral blood, taken 28 days after the second AZD1222 dose. The receptors originated from an adult who received the AZD1222 COVID-19 vaccine.

This clone was seen a single time. The chain recombines TRBV27 with TRBJ1-4; D unresolved. V was shortened by 4 bases and J by 6 bases, with 9 bases between the two germline ends. The CDR3 runs 13 residues. CDR1 is MNHEY, CDR2 SMNVEV, per germline (reference sequence). The CDR3 protein is CASSSGLYEKLFF. CDR3 nucleotides: TGTGCCAGCAGTTCGGGGTTATATGAAAAACTGTTTTTT.

J is TRBJ2-5 and V is TRBV15; no firm D call. Germline V CDR1 and CDR2: LNHNV, YYDKDF (reference sequence). The CDR3 covers 15 residues. V shed 5 bases and J shed 5 bases, with 18 bases lying between them. In nucleotides, the CDR3 is TGTGCCACCAGCCGCGACCCCCAAGCAAGGGAGACCCAGTACTTC. Protein sequence: CATSRDPQARETQYF. Drawing the rest from reference TRBV15 and TRBJ2-5, the complete variable domain is DAMVIQNPRYQVTQFGKPVTLSCSQTLNHNVMYWYQQKSSQAPKLLFHYYDKDFNNEADTPDNFQSRRPNTSFCFLDIRSPGLGDTAMYLCATSRDPQARETQYFGPGTRLLVL.

V usage is TRBV5-6 and J usage is TRBJ2-7, with D perhaps matching TRBD2 (6 bases). The germline V and J ends were trimmed by 6 bases and 4 bases, with 14 bases remaining between them. The length of the CDR3 is 13 residues. CDR1 and CDR2 (germline): SGHDT, YYEEEE. The CDR3 nucleotides read TGTGCCAGCAACTTTGGGACTTCATACGAGCAGTACTTC. Its protein product is CASNFGTSYEQYF.

The chain combines TRBV25-1 with TRBJ2-5; maybe TRBD2 (5 bases). Trimming shortened V by 2 bases and J by 5 bases, and 18 bases separated the two germline ends. This CDR3 has 16 amino acids. Germline V CDR1 and CDR2: MGHDK, SYGVNS. The CDR3 region has the DNA TGTGCCAGCAGTGAAGGGGTTAGCGTAGCCAGCGAGACCCAGTACTTC. This translates into CASSEGVSVASETQYF.

The chain links TRBV5-6 to TRBJ2-1; TRBD1 is a possible D gene (6 bases). The CDR3 is 14 residues long. The V end lost 3 bases, the J end lost 4 bases, and 11 bases lay between the germline ends. The germline V gene has CDR1 SGHDT and CDR2 YYEEEE. The CDR3 protein is CASSSGTPYNEQFF. CDR3 DNA sequence: TGTGCCAGCAGCTCCGGGACACCTTACAATGAGCAGTTCTTC.

Only one count was recorded for this clone. The chain uses TRBV19 and TRBJ1-1; D gene unclear. V was trimmed by 3 bases and J by 7 bases, leaving 15 bases between them. Germline CDR1 is LNHDA and CDR2 is SQIVND (reference sequence). The CDR3 contains 14 residues. As DNA, the CDR3 is TGTGCCAGTAGTATTGACCGCCAAAGGAGTGAAGCTTTCTTT. Translation gives CASSIDRQRSEAFF.

This chain links TRBV6-5 with TRBJ2-7; TRBD1 matches 10 bases. The germline CDR1 and CDR2 sequences are MNHEY and SVGAGI. J gave up 3 bases and V 7 bases, and 6 bases lay outside the gene matches. The CDR3 contains 14 residues. CDR3 nucleotides: TGTGCCAGCACCGGGACAGGGGTAGGCTACGAGCAGTACTTC. Translation: CASTGTGVGYEQYF.

The V call is TRBV7-8, the J call TRBJ2-1; 10 positions match TRBD2. Germline CDR1 reads SGHVS; CDR2 reads FQNEAQ. V trimming: 0 bases; J trimming: 8 bases; junction bases outside the gene matches: 7. This CDR3 comprises 16 residues. The CDR3, as DNA: TGTGCCAGCAGCTTAGCGGATCTAGCGGGAGTGGATGAGCAGTTCTTC. Protein: CASSLADLAGVDEQFF. The entire variable domain, with the rest obtained from reference TRBV7-8 and TRBJ2-1, is as follows: GAGVSQSPRYKVAKRGQDVALRCDPISGHVSLFWYQQALGQGPEFLTYFQNEAQLDKSGLPSDRFFAERPEGSVSTLKIQRTQQEDSAVYLCASSLADLAGVDEQFFGPGTRLTVL.

The V and J genes are TRBV7-8 and TRBJ1-6, with no clear D. The ends were cut back, 5 bases at V and 8 bases at J, with 7 bases in the middle. The CDR3 spans 12 residues. CDR1 is SGHVS, CDR2 FQNEAQ, per germline. CDR3 coding DNA: TGTGCCAGCAGCCTCCCCGATTCACCCCTCCACTTT. It encodes CASSLPDSPLHF.

The chain joins TRBV19 to TRBJ1-4, with 8 bases aligning to TRBD1. V gave up 5 bases and J gave up 7 bases; unmatched junction bases: 12. This CDR3 is 16 amino acids long. Germline-derived CDR1 and CDR2 are LNHDA and SQIVND (reference sequence). CDR3 loop: CASSVSQGAHGEKLFF. CDR3 coding DNA: TGTGCCAGTAGTGTCTCGCAGGGGGCGCATGGTGAAAAACTGTTTTTT. The full variable domain, in which reference TRBV19 and TRBJ1-4 provide the parts outside the CDR3, is DGGITQSPKYLFRKEGQNVTLSCEQNLNHDAMYWYRQDPGQGLRLIYYSQIVNDFQKGDIAEGYSVSREKKESFPLTVTSAQKNPTAFYLCASSVSQGAHGEKLFFGSGTQLSVL.

This chain joins TRBV7-2 and TRBJ2-7, with D possibly TRBD2 on 6 matching bases. The CDR3 contains 15 residues. CDR1 and CDR2 from the germline V gene are SGHTA and FQGNSA. Trimming stripped 2 bases from V and 6 bases from J, with 17 bases between. CDR3 DNA sequence: TGTGCCAGCAGCTTACTCGGTGCGCGACTAGGCGAGCAGTACTTC. Its protein product is CASSLLGARLGEQYF.

V gene TRBV18 combines with J gene TRBJ2-2; D gene uncertain. There are 17 residues in the CDR3. V gave up 0 bases and J gave up 0 bases, with 11 bases separating them. Per the germline V gene, CDR1 is KGHSH and CDR2 is LQKENI. The DNA for the CDR3 is TGTGCCAGCTCACCACCGCCCGGAACAGCGAACACCGGGGAGCTGTTTTTT. Its protein is CASSPPPGTANTGELFF.

This clone has a single count. The rearrangement uses TRBV30 and TRBJ2-2; D gene uncertain. V lost 8 bases and J 2 bases, leaving 9 bases between the germline ends. Germline CDR1 GTSNPN, CDR2 SVGIG (reference sequence). The CDR3 runs to 12 residues. CDR3 amino acids: CALGSNTGELFF. CDR3 nucleotides: TGTGCCCTGGGTTCCAACACCGGGGAGCTGTTTTTT.

This chain links TRBV19 with TRBJ1-3; perhaps TRBD1 as D (5 bases). The germline V gene has CDR1 LNHDA and CDR2 SQIVND (reference sequence). The CDR3 is made up of 15 amino acids. The V end lost 5 bases, the J end lost 0 bases, and 11 bases lay between the germline ends. CDR3 protein: CASSPQTASGNTIYF. CDR3 coding DNA: TGTGCCAGTAGTCCTCAGACAGCCTCTGGAAACACCATATATTTT.

V gene TRBV20-1 combines with J gene TRBJ1-2; TRBD1 aligns across 7 bases. Germline V gene data show CDR1 as DFQATT and CDR2 as SNEGSKA (reference sequence). This CDR3 spans 11 amino acids. With V trimmed by 4 bases and J by 8 bases, 4 bases remained unmatched. This chain's CDR3 is CSATRQGGYTF. The CDR3, as DNA: TGCAGTGCTACCAGACAGGGCGGCTACACCTTC.

This chain joins TRBV7-2 and TRBJ2-7, with 11 bases fitting TRBD1. Germline values: CDR1 SGHTA, CDR2 FQGNSA. With V trimmed by 6 bases and J by 5 bases, 3 bases remained unmatched. This CDR3 has 13 residues. DNA for the CDR3: TGTGCCAGCAGAGGACAGGGGGCGGACGAGCAGTACTTC. Residues: CASRGQGADEQYF.

The chain carries TRBV7-9 and TRBJ2-3; TRBD1 might be the D (5 bases). The CDR3 totals 13 residues. The V gene lost 4 bases and the J gene lost 6 bases, with 11 bases spanning the gap. The germline V gene encodes CDR1 SEHNR and CDR2 FQNEAQ (reference sequence). In DNA form, the CDR3 reads TGTGCCAGCAGCTCGACCTGGGGCGATACGCAGTATTTT. The encoded protein is CASSSTWGDTQYF.

The chain carries TRBV3-1 (or the pseudogene TRBV3-2) and TRBJ1-4; 7 bases line up with TRBD1. The germline V gene encodes CDR1 LGHDT and CDR2 YNNKEL (reference sequence). V trimming: 4 bases; J trimming: 3 bases; junction bases outside the gene matches: 5. The CDR3 consists of 15 residues. CDR3 protein: CASSRSGQANEKLFF. CDR3 DNA sequence: TGTGCCAGCAGCCGCTCAGGACAGGCTAATGAAAAACTGTTTTTT.

V gene TRBV11-3 combines with J gene TRBJ2-5; 12 bases are shared with TRBD1. Germline CDR1 reads SGHNT; CDR2 reads YENEEA. J gave up 4 bases and V 5 bases, and 8 bases lay outside the gene matches. This CDR3 contains 16 residues. The chain's CDR3 is CASSAGTGGNSETQYF. CDR3 DNA sequence: TGTGCCAGCAGCGCCGGGACAGGGGGCAATTCAGAGACCCAGTACTTC.

The chain has TRBV19 and TRBJ1-1; TRBD1 aligns across 11 bases. Losses at the gene ends were 5 bases for V and 5 bases for J; bases not matched to a gene: 7. The CDR3 sequence is 15 residues long. Germline loops: CDR1 LNHDA, CDR2 SQIVND (reference sequence). As DNA, the CDR3 is TGTGCCAGTAGTTTGGGGACAGGGGGGCTTACTGAAGCTTTCTTT. This translates into CASSLGTGGLTEAFF.

This sequence joins TRBV7-2 and TRBJ2-3; D gene unclear. CDR3 length equals 11 residues. CDR1 SGHTA and CDR2 FQGNSA come from the germline V gene. V dropped 1 base and J dropped 8 bases, with 4 bases sitting between them. CDR3 sequence (DNA): TGTGCCAGCAGCTTAGGTGGTACGCAGTATTTT. This encodes CASSLGGTQYF.

The chain carries TRBV7-9 and TRBJ1-2; D is undetermined. Between the trimmed V and J ends, which lost 3 bases and 3 bases, there was a span of 2 bases. There are 11 residues in the CDR3. Germline CDR1 and CDR2: SEHNR and FQNEAQ (reference sequence). The CDR3 reads CASSLDYGYTF. The CDR3 region has the DNA TGTGCCAGCAGCTTGGACTATGGCTACACCTTC.

The chain is built from TRBV5-5 and TRBJ2-7; TRBD1 aligns across 7 bases. The CDR3 covers 14 residues. After removal of 4 bases from V and 2 bases from J, the junction contained 6 bases not matched to a gene. Per germline, CDR1 SGHKS and CDR2 YYEKEE (reference sequence). The CDR3 DNA sequence: TGTGCCAGCAGCCTGGGGCAGGGGGCCTACGAGCAGTACTTC. The encoded protein is CASSLGQGAYEQYF.

CDR3 amino acids: CSVIKTGAGAEAFF. In DNA form, the CDR3 reads TGCAGCGTTATTAAGACAGGGGCCGGCGCTGAAGCTTTCTTT. This chain uses TRBV29-1 with TRBJ1-1; TRBD1 matches 8 bases. This CDR3 is built from 14 residues. The germline gives CDR1 SQVTM, CDR2 ANQGSEA. V lost 5 bases and J lost 6; bases outside the gene matches: 11.

The chain carries TRBV2 and TRBJ2-7, with TRBD2 matching over 11 bases. The V and J ends lost 5 bases and 2 bases, in that order; junction bases with no gene match: 2. This CDR3 is 14 amino acids long. The germline CDR1 and CDR2 sequences are SNHLY and FYNNEI. CDR3 amino acids: CASSLAGGPYEQYF. The CDR3 bases are TGTGCCAGCAGTCTAGCGGGAGGCCCCTACGAGCAGTACTTC.

In its sample, this clone was seen once. This chain uses TRBV6-6 with TRBJ2-3; D is unclear. Germline values: CDR1 MNHNY, CDR2 SVGAGI (reference sequence). The ends were cut back, 5 bases at V and 8 bases at J, with 14 bases in the middle. The CDR3 is 13 residues long. Here the CDR3 DNA reads TGTGCCAGCAGTCCCCCCTCGACGGGTACGCAGTATTTT. It is translated as CASSPPSTGTQYF.

V and J are TRBV10-1 and TRBJ2-2, with TRBD1 identical over 7 bases. Per the germline V gene, CDR1 is WNHNN and CDR2 is SYGVQD (reference sequence). The CDR3 has 16 amino acids. The V and J ends lost 5 bases and 4 bases, in that order; junction bases with no gene match: 10. CDR3 residues: CASSKDTGAGTGELFF. For the CDR3, the DNA is TGCGCCAGCAGTAAAGATACAGGGGCGGGCACCGGGGAGCTGTTTTTT.

The chain links TRBV30 to TRBJ1-5; TRBD1 matches at 11 bases. Germline V lookup: CDR1 GTSNPN, CDR2 SVGIG (reference sequence). J gave up 4 bases and V 7 bases, and 3 bases lay outside the gene matches. The CDR3 is made up of 13 amino acids. As DNA, the CDR3 is TGTGCCTTAGGGACAGGGGGTAATCAGCCCCAGCATTTT. Amino acids: CALGTGGNQPQHF.

J is TRBJ2-2 and V is TRBV11-2; D tentatively fits TRBD1 or TRBD2 (5 bases each). V was trimmed by 1 base and J by 7 bases, leaving 7 bases between them. This CDR3 contains 13 residues. Germline V gene lookup returns CDR1 SGHAT and CDR2 FQNNGV. The CDR3 sequence: CASSLVGGGELFF. CDR3 sequence (DNA): TGTGCCAGCAGCTTAGTTGGGGGCGGGGAGCTGTTTTTT.

The chain joins TRBV27 to TRBJ2-1; no clear D. Germline CDR1 and CDR2: MNHEY and SMNVEV (reference sequence). The CDR3 contains 12 residues. Trimming cost V 6 bases and J 5 bases, with 8 bases left between them. The CDR3 protein is CASSRPNNEQFF. The DNA of the CDR3 is TGTGCCAGCAGCCGACCGAACAATGAGCAGTTCTTC.